Below are 30 T cell receptor beta chains sequenced from a single sample in a study of CD8+ T cells in alopecia areata. Sequencing templates came from extracted RNA that was reverse transcribed into cDNA. Data came from immunoSEQ multiplex PCR; TCRdb stores just in-frame clones and leaves some out. The profile covers about 98,000 clones, with around two fifths appearing a single time and roughly 0.79% taken by the ten largest. Source material: CD4+ T cells sorted from blood. The receptors here all came from a human donor with alopecia areata.

This chain joins TRBV5-1 and TRBJ2-7, with a possible D match to TRBD1 (6 bases). V was pared by 0 bases and J by 2 bases, with 9 bases between. CDR1 SGHRS and CDR2 YFSETQ come from the germline V gene. The CDR3 has 14 amino acids. The CDR3 reads CASSLGQAAYEQYF. In nucleotides, the CDR3 is TGCGCCAGCAGCTTGGGACAGGCAGCCTACGAGCAGTACTTC.

V is TRBV5-1 and J is TRBJ2-3; D unclear. The CDR3 consists of 14 residues. CDR1 is SGHRS and CDR2 is YFSETQ in the germline V gene. Trimming cost V 1 base and J 6 bases, with 12 bases left between them. CDR3 nucleotide sequence: TGCGCCAGCAGCTTGAACGGTGTAATGGATACGCAGTATTTT. Encoded protein: CASSLNGVMDTQYF. The variable domain in full, completed from reference TRBV5-1 and TRBJ2-3, reads KAGVTQTPRYLIKTRGQQVTLSCSPISGHRSVSWYQQTPGQGLQFLFEYFSETQRNKGNFPGRFSGRQFSNSRSEMNVSTLELGDSALYLCASSLNGVMDTQYFGPGTRLTVL.

This chain joins TRBV29-1 and TRBJ2-2; perhaps D is TRBD1 or TRBD2 (6 bases each). The V gene's germline CDR1 is SQVTM and CDR2 ANQGSEA. The CDR3 contains 14 residues. Trimming cost V 3 bases and J 1 base, with 9 bases left between them. This CDR3 is CSVEKGGNTGELFF. Written as DNA, the CDR3 is TGCAGCGTTGAGAAGGGGGGGAACACCGGGGAGCTGTTTTTT.

Points on this clone: Different DNA sequences within this sample yield the same CDR3. The DNA for the CDR3 is TGCAGTGCTAGGGGGGCGTATGAGCAGTACTTC. This gives the protein CSARGAYEQYF. The J gene is TRBJ2-7, the V gene TRBV20-1, with D perhaps TRBD1 (6 bases). Germline-derived CDR1 and CDR2 are DFQATT and SNEGSKA (reference sequence). Trimming stripped 3 bases from V and 7 bases from J, with 10 bases between. The CDR3 has 11 residues.

The chain employs TRBV5-4 and TRBJ2-3, with 13 bases matching TRBD2. This CDR3 region has 16 residues. V gave up 0 bases and J gave up 6 bases; unmatched junction bases: 4. Germline CDR1 and CDR2: SGHNT and YYREEE (reference sequence). CDR3 bases: TGTGCCAGCAGCTTGGGACTAGCGGGAGGAACGGATACGCAGTATTTT. The encoded protein is CASSLGLAGGTDTQYF.

As for this clone: This CDR3 is also generated by other DNA sequences in the sample. The genes are TRBV29-1 and TRBJ2-7; 7 nucleotides align to TRBD1. CDR1 and CDR2 from the germline V gene are SQVTM and ANQGSEA. This CDR3 is 12 amino acids long. V gave up 6 bases and J gave up 0 bases; unmatched junction bases: 2. CDR3 protein: CSVRDSSYEQYF. The CDR3 nucleotides are TGCAGCGTACGGGACAGCTCCTACGAGCAGTACTTC.

The chain couples TRBV30 to TRBJ2-2; D perhaps matches TRBD2 (6 bases). This CDR3 has 13 residues. Germline CDR1 GTSNPN, CDR2 SVGIG (reference sequence). V was trimmed by 1 base and J by 6 bases, leaving 9 bases between them. For the CDR3, the DNA is TGTGCCTGGAGTGAAGTAGCGGCCGGGGAGCTGTTTTTT. It yields the protein CAWSEVAAGELFF.

The chain carries TRBV28 and TRBJ2-7, with 7 nucleotides matching TRBD1. The junction had 4 bases not matched to a gene; V was cut back by 8 bases and J by 3 bases. This CDR3 is 12 amino acids long. Germline CDR1 is MDHEN and CDR2 is SYDVKM. DNA for the CDR3: TGTGCCAGCGGGACAGCTTTCTACGAGCAGTACTTC. Protein: CASGTAFYEQYF. Full variable domain (rest looked up from reference TRBV28 and TRBJ2-7): DVKVTQSSRYLVKRTGEKVFLECVQDMDHENMFWYRQDPGLGLRLIYFSYDVKMKEKGDIPEGYSVSREKKERFSLILESASTNQTSMYLCASGTAFYEQYFGPGTRLTVT.

The chain employs TRBV30 and TRBJ1-6; 8 bases match TRBD1. Trimming at V came to 3 bases and at J to 6 bases, leaving 4 bases not matched to a gene. Germline CDR1 and CDR2: GTSNPN and SVGIG (reference sequence). The CDR3 totals 14 residues. The CDR3: CAWRATGGNSPLHF. As DNA, the CDR3 is TGTGCCTGGAGAGCTACAGGGGGTAATTCACCCCTCCACTTT.

The rearrangement joins TRBV29-1 to TRBJ2-3; D possibly corresponds to TRBD1 (6 bases). The CDR3 consists of 13 residues. Trimming stripped 6 bases from V and 4 bases from J, with 14 bases between. Germline CDR1 SQVTM, CDR2 ANQGSEA. The CDR3 DNA reads TGCAGCGTCGTCTCACAGGGCCCAGATACGCAGTATTTT. Translating gives CSVVSQGPDTQYF.

The rearrangement links TRBV27 to TRBJ1-1; D might be TRBD1 (5 bases). Germline lookup yields CDR1 MNHEY and CDR2 SMNVEV (reference sequence). The germline V and J ends were trimmed by 6 bases and 1 base, with 12 bases remaining between them. The CDR3 runs to 14 residues. The CDR3 sequence is CASSPYRQNTEAFF. CDR3 nucleotide sequence: TGTGCCAGCAGCCCTTACAGGCAGAACACTGAAGCTTTCTTT.

The rearrangement joins TRBV29-1 to TRBJ2-7; D perhaps matches TRBD1 (6 bases). Per germline, CDR1 SQVTM and CDR2 ANQGSEA. The CDR3 contains 13 residues. The V end was cut by 4 bases, the J end by 0 bases, with 10 bases between. The DNA for the CDR3 is TGCAGCGTTGGACAGGTTAGCTCCTACGAGCAGTACTTC. This translates into CSVGQVSSYEQYF.

The genes are TRBV2 and TRBJ2-5; tentative D call: TRBD1 (6 bases). The CDR3 covers 13 residues. V dropped 6 bases and J dropped 2 bases, with 10 bases sitting between them. The V gene's germline CDR1 is SNHLY and CDR2 FYNNEI. The CDR3 region has the DNA TGTGCCAGCAGCCCCGGGACACAAGAGACCCAGTACTTC. Translated: CASSPGTQETQYF.

The rearrangement uses TRBV29-1 and TRBJ1-1; D gene unclear. Germline-derived CDR1 and CDR2 are SQVTM and ANQGSEA. There are 12 residues in the CDR3. V gave up 7 bases and J gave up 1 base, with 10 bases separating them. CDR3: CSGTWENTEAFF. The CDR3 nucleotides are TGCAGCGGTACATGGGAGAACACTGAAGCTTTCTTT.

The table lists this clone with a few counts. V and J are TRBV23-1 and TRBJ1-5, with TRBD1 as a possible D gene (6 bases). TRBV23-1 is designated an ORF whose function remains uncertain. The V end lost 6 bases, the J end lost 9 bases, and 12 bases lay between the germline ends. This CDR3 contains 12 residues. CDR3 bases: TGCGCCAGCAGGTCGGGGGCTGTGCCCCAGCATTTT. Protein: CASRSGAVPQHF.

The J gene is TRBJ1-2, the V gene TRBV9; no reliable D call. Trimming took 4 bases from V and 6 from J, leaving 7 bases between them. Germline CDR1 is SGDLS and CDR2 is YYNGEE. This CDR3 comprises 11 residues. This CDR3 reads CASSPEDGYTF. The CDR3 DNA reads TGTGCCAGCAGCCCTGAGGATGGCTACACCTTC. The full variable domain, completed using reference TRBV9 and TRBJ1-2, is DSGVTQTPKHLITATGQRVTLRCSPRSGDLSVYWYQQSLDQGLQFLIQYYNGEERAKGNILERFSAQQFPDLHSELNLSSLELGDSALYFCASSPEDGYTFGSGTRLTVV.

There are a few counts of this clone. This chain uses TRBV5-1 with TRBJ1-1; D gene unclear. This CDR3 is built from 16 residues. V lost 4 bases and J lost 1, with 17 bases in between. CDR1 and CDR2 (germline): SGHRS, YFSETQ. In DNA form, the CDR3 reads TGCGCCAGCAGCGAGGGCCGATTACCCCCGAACACTGAAGCTTTCTTT. Protein sequence: CASSEGRLPPNTEAFF.

The table lists this clone with a few counts. This chain connects TRBV28 to TRBJ2-1, with TRBD2 matching 7 bases. V lost 9 bases and J lost 8; bases outside the gene matches: 10. This CDR3 spans 13 amino acids. Per the germline V gene, CDR1 is MDHEN and CDR2 is SYDVKM. The CDR3 region has the DNA TGTGCCAGTAGGACTAGTGGTCTTTATGAGCAGTTCTTC. Residues: CASRTSGLYEQFF.

This clone has only a few counts. The V call is TRBV7-2, the J call TRBJ1-4, with 8 bases matching TRBD1. CDR3 size: 15 residues. Germline loops: CDR1 SGHTA, CDR2 FQGNSA. V shed 5 bases, J shed 5 bases, and the junction held 7 bases outside the gene matches. The CDR3 sequence: CASSLQGAINEKLFF. The CDR3 DNA sequence: TGTGCCAGCAGCCTTCAGGGGGCAATCAATGAAAAACTGTTTTTT. Supplemented by reference TRBV7-2 and TRBJ1-4, the full variable domain reads GAGVSQSPSNKVTEKGKDVELRCDPISGHTALYWYRQSLGQGLEFLIYFQGNSAPDKSGLPSDRFSAERTGGSVSTLTIQRTQQEDSAVYLCASSLQGAINEKLFFGSGTQLSVL.

This clone appeared once. The chain links TRBV30 to TRBJ1-2; the D is unclear. Germline V gives CDR1 GTSNPN, CDR2 SVGIG (reference sequence). V was cut by 2 bases and J by 8 bases, with 9 bases left in between. This CDR3 comprises 11 residues. This chain's CDR3 is CAWSPTIGYTF. CDR3 DNA: TGTGCCTGGAGTCCCACCATCGGCTACACCTTC.

This clone was counted a single time. The chain is built from TRBV30 and TRBJ2-1, with TRBD2 matching over 8 bases. From germline, CDR1 is GTSNPN and CDR2 SVGIG (reference sequence). The CDR3 extends over 15 amino acids. V shed 4 bases, J shed 0 bases, and the junction held 5 bases outside the gene matches. The CDR3 coding sequence is TGTGCCTGGACGGACGGGACTAGCTCCTACAATGAGCAGTTCTTC. Translating gives CAWTDGTSSYNEQFF.

The chain recombines TRBV5-6 with TRBJ2-1, with 10 bases aligning to TRBD2. Losses at the gene ends were 2 bases for V and 5 bases for J; bases not matched to a gene: 7. Germline V lookup: CDR1 SGHDT, CDR2 YYEEEE. This CDR3 has 16 amino acids. For the CDR3, the DNA is TGTGCCAGCAGCTTCAGGGCTAGCGGGGGAAACAATGAGCAGTTCTTC. Amino acids: CASSFRASGGNNEQFF.

The V gene is TRBV7-2, the J gene TRBJ2-5; no firm D call. The V end lost 4 bases, the J end lost 9 bases, and 12 bases lay between the germline ends. Germline CDR1 and CDR2: SGHTA and FQGNSA. CDR3 length: 12 residues. In nucleotides, the CDR3 is TGTGCCAGCAGCTATAACGTTGGGGCCCAGTACTTC. Translation gives CASSYNVGAQYF. The full variable domain, in which reference TRBV7-2 and TRBJ2-5 provide the parts outside the CDR3, is GAGVSQSPSNKVTEKGKDVELRCDPISGHTALYWYRQSLGQGLEFLIYFQGNSAPDKSGLPSDRFSAERTGGSVSTLTIQRTQQEDSAVYLCASSYNVGAQYFGPGTRLLVL.

J is TRBJ2-2 and V is TRBV19; D is uncertain. The CDR3 extends over 12 amino acids. In germline, CDR1 is LNHDA, CDR2 SQIVND (reference sequence). The V gene lost 2 bases and the J gene lost 3 bases, with 1 base spanning the gap. The CDR3, as DNA: TGTGCCAGTAGTATATACACCGGGGAGCTGTTTTTT. Amino acids: CASSIYTGELFF.

The V call is TRBV2, the J call TRBJ2-6, with 14 positions matching TRBD2. V shed 4 bases and J 2 bases; nucleotides not matched to a gene: 4. Germline V gives CDR1 SNHLY, CDR2 FYNNEI. The CDR3 is 18 amino acids. The CDR3 spells CASSARLAGGPGANVLTF. The DNA for the CDR3 is TGTGCCAGCAGTGCCCGACTAGCGGGAGGGCCTGGGGCCAACGTCCTGACTTTC. Full variable domain (missing parts from reference TRBV2 and TRBJ2-6): EPEVTQTPSHQVTQMGQEVILRCVPISNHLYFYWYRQILGQKVEFLVSFYNNEISEKSEIFDDQFSVERPDGSNFTLKIRSTKLEDSAMYFCASSARLAGGPGANVLTFGAGSRLTVL.

The table lists this clone with a few counts. This chain uses TRBV29-1 with TRBJ2-4; unclear D gene. The CDR3 consists of 13 residues. Trimming removed 4 bases from V and 6 bases from J, with 13 bases in between. CDR1 and CDR2 (germline): SQVTM, ANQGSEA. The CDR3 DNA reads as TGCAGCGTTGCGACGAGGTTGCGAAACATTCAGTACTTC. Encoded protein: CSVATRLRNIQYF.

A few counts support this clone. The chain employs TRBV29-1 and TRBJ2-7; D perhaps matches TRBD2 (6 bases). The germline V and J ends were trimmed by 6 bases and 1 base, with 16 bases remaining between them. This CDR3 spans 14 amino acids. Germline CDR1 and CDR2: SQVTM and ANQGSEA. The CDR3 region is CSVARGSGSYEQYF. DNA for the CDR3: TGCAGCGTGGCACGGGGGTCCGGATCCTACGAGCAGTACTTC.

Worth noting for this clone: The same CDR3 arises from other DNA sequences in this sample as well. The rearrangement joins TRBV11-2 to TRBJ1-2; a weak D match, TRBD1 (6 bases). This CDR3 comprises 13 residues. V was cut by 0 bases and J by 8 bases, with 10 bases left in between. CDR1 is SGHAT, CDR2 FQNNGV, per germline. The CDR3 nucleotides are TGTGCCAGCAGCTTAGACAGGGGACGGGGCTACACCTTC. This gives the protein CASSLDRGRGYTF.

The V gene is TRBV10-2, the J gene TRBJ2-4; 7 positions match TRBD2. The J segment lost 1 base and the V segment lost 8 bases, leaving 14 bases of the junction unmatched. This CDR3 comprises 17 residues. Germline V gives CDR1 WSHSY, CDR2 SAAADI. The CDR3 region is CASLSQGGSGAKNIQYF. The CDR3 DNA is TGCGCCAGCTTATCTCAGGGCGGGAGTGGGGCCAAAAACATTCAGTACTTC.

The chain has TRBV4-1 and TRBJ2-1; D is unclear. The length of the CDR3 is 12 residues. The germline V gene has CDR1 MGHRA and CDR2 YSYEKL. Deletions cut 5 bases from V and 10 bases from J, with 12 bases between. The CDR3 here is CASSFLLREQFF. As DNA, the CDR3 is TGCGCCAGCAGCTTTCTATTGCGGGAGCAGTTCTTC.